This passage covers 11 T cell receptor beta chains from one sample sequenced in a study of PD-1 blockade in classical Hodgkin lymphoma. The assay was immunoSEQ multiplex PCR, and TCRdb's table has in-frame clones only and misses some. The sample lists around 31,000 clones; 65% to 90% were seen once. There was relapse after autologous stem cell transplantation in every patient, and there was variation in brentuximab vedotin exposure. The CD4+ T cells used were purified from thawed PBMCs through magnetic negative selection. Sequencing used CD4+ T cells from blood, obtained at baseline. These receptors all stem from a human donor with classical Hodgkin lymphoma.

This clone appeared once. The chain combines TRBV29-1 with TRBJ1-2; D gene ambiguous. V was clipped by 7 bases and J by 7 bases, with 16 bases between them. Germline CDR1 SQVTM, CDR2 ANQGSEA. The CDR3 is 12 amino acids. The CDR3 protein is CSAQTGSGGYTF. The CDR3 DNA follows: TGCAGCGCTCAGACGGGATCGGGTGGCTACACCTTC.

CDR3: CASSPQLAGGFSGELFF. In DNA, the CDR3 is TGTGCCAGTAGTCCCCAACTAGCGGGAGGTTTTAGCGGGGAGCTGTTTTTT. J is TRBJ2-2 and V is TRBV19; TRBD2 matches 12 bases. Germline-derived CDR1 and CDR2 are LNHDA and SQIVND (reference sequence). This CDR3 comprises 17 residues. V dropped 5 bases and J dropped 7; count of bases not matched to a gene: 11.

The chain combines TRBV28 with TRBJ2-1, with D perhaps matching TRBD2 (6 bases). CDR1 and CDR2 from the germline V gene are MDHEN and SYDVKM. Trimming removed 2 bases from V and 6 bases from J, with 11 bases in between. The CDR3 contains 14 residues. In DNA, the CDR3 is TGTGCCAGCAGTTTACCCAGCGGGCGCAATGAGCAGTTCTTC. Translated: CASSLPSGRNEQFF.

The chain recombines TRBV5-4 with TRBJ1-4; D is unresolved. Germline CDR1 and CDR2: SGHNT and YYREEE (reference sequence). V was shortened by 0 bases and J by 2 bases, with 8 bases between the two germline ends. The CDR3 runs 15 residues. This chain's CDR3 is CASSLGVGTNEKLFF. CDR3 sequence (DNA): TGTGCCAGCAGCTTGGGGGTTGGGACTAATGAAAAACTGTTTTTT.

In its sample, this clone was seen once. V is TRBV18 and J is TRBJ2-5; tentative D call: TRBD2 (5 bases). The germline CDR1 and CDR2 sequences are KGHSH and LQKENI. Trimming took off 6 bases at V and 5 bases at J, with 19 bases between the two ends. CDR3 size: 15 residues. The CDR3 loop reads CASSPTRRSPETQYF. Here the CDR3 DNA reads TGTGCCAGCTCGCCTACGCGGAGGTCCCCGGAGACCCAGTACTTC.

The V call is TRBV10-2, the J call TRBJ2-7; 9 bases match TRBD2. V was clipped by 4 bases and J by 6 bases; unmatched bases: 7. CDR1 and CDR2 from the germline V gene are WSHSY and SAAADI. The CDR3 consists of 14 residues. The CDR3 loop is CASSVTSGGSEQYF. The CDR3 nucleotides read TGCGCCAGCAGTGTGACTAGCGGCGGCTCCGAGCAGTACTTC.

The genes are TRBV5-1 and TRBJ2-5; 7 positions agree with TRBD1. Germline V gives CDR1 SGHRS, CDR2 YFSETQ. CDR3 length equals 17 residues. V dropped 1 base and J dropped 5; count of bases not matched to a gene: 14. CDR3 in DNA: TGCGCCAGCAGCTTGAAGACAGGGCTTGGGGTCCTGGAGACCCAGTACTTC. Translation gives CASSLKTGLGVLETQYF.

This chain joins TRBV29-1 and TRBJ2-3; 10 bases align to TRBD2. V gave up 7 bases and J gave up 1 base; unmatched junction bases: 11. Germline V lookup: CDR1 SQVTM, CDR2 ANQGSEA. The CDR3 is 16 amino acids. The CDR3, as DNA: TGCAGCGGGAGCGGGAGGGCCGCGGGTCGCACAGATACGCAGTATTTT. This codes for CSGSGRAAGRTDTQYF.

The chain links TRBV19 to TRBJ1-3; D may be TRBD1 (6 bases). The germline CDR1 and CDR2 sequences are LNHDA and SQIVND (reference sequence). V lost 5 bases and J 0 bases, leaving 20 bases between the germline ends. CDR3 size: 18 residues. The CDR3 is CASSGGPGRLPSGNTIYF. For the CDR3, the DNA is TGTGCCAGTAGTGGGGGCCCTGGACGGCTTCCCTCTGGAAACACCATATATTTT.

This chain uses TRBV28 with TRBJ2-7; TRBD1 is a possible D gene (6 bases). Trimming removed 3 bases from V and 5 bases from J, with 14 bases in between. Germline-derived CDR1 and CDR2 are MDHEN and SYDVKM. This CDR3 comprises 14 residues. CDR3: CASSFVRTAHEQYF. The CDR3 nucleotides are TGTGCCAGCAGTTTTGTCAGGACAGCCCACGAGCAGTACTTC.

This sequence joins TRBV5-6 and TRBJ2-5; perhaps TRBD1 as D (6 bases). The V gene lost 7 bases and the J gene lost 4 bases, with 14 bases spanning the gap. CDR3 length: 13 amino acids. Per the germline V gene, CDR1 is SGHDT and CDR2 is YYEEEE. The CDR3 region has the DNA TGTGCCAGCCGGATTCTAGGGGGAGAGACCCAGTACTTC. It yields the protein CASRILGGETQYF.